The 9 T cell receptor beta chains below come from one sample, sequenced in a study of T-cell reconstitution after alpha-beta-depleted transplantation in children (dated by TCRdb to 2016 to 2018). The library was obtained by PCR. The instrument was an Illumina HiSeq 2500. TCR library preparation used molecular barcoding, with unique molecular identifiers applied to normalize quantification of the TCRbeta repertoire. Using fastp at Q25 and MiXCR, TCRdb reprocessed the public reads and kept productive beta chains. Here each entry gathers all rows of one CDR3 protein and keeps the most common genes and DNA. The sample records about 610,000 distinct CDR3 sequences, 25% to 30% of which are singletons. The ten largest make up less than 40% of the sample. This specimen's treatment or condition label, per the study, means: allogeneic hematopoietic cell transplantation with graft depleted of TCRalphabeta T cells and CD19 B cells.

Sequencing used PBMCs, obtained before TCRalphabeta/CD19-depleted stem cell transplant. These receptors were taken from a boy less than two years old with Wiskott-Aldrich syndrome, due to receive a stem cell transplant.

This clonotype was recorded a few times. This chain uses TRBV28 with TRBJ1-1, with D possibly being TRBD1 (5 bases). Between the trimmed V and J ends, which lost 6 bases and 4 bases, there was a span of 21 bases. The germline gives CDR1 MDHEN, CDR2 SYDVKM. CDR3 size: 16 residues. The CDR3 nucleotides are TGTGCCAGCAGCCCCGAATCTTGGACAATTGGCACTGAAGCTTTCTTT. This encodes CASSPESWTIGTEAFF.

The chain has TRBV20-1 and TRBJ2-2, with TRBD2 matching 11 bases. Trimming took 1 base from V and 7 from J; bases not matched to a gene: 8. CDR3 length: 16 residues. Looked up from germline, CDR1 is DFQATT and CDR2 is SNEGSKA (reference sequence). The CDR3 DNA is TGCAGTGCTAGAGTACTAGCGGGAGAGCGGGGCGGGGAGCTGTTTTTT. This sequence encodes CSARVLAGERGGELFF.

The V gene is TRBV29-1, the J gene TRBJ1-1, with no clear D. The CDR3 has 12 residues. The germline V gene encodes CDR1 SQVTM and CDR2 ANQGSEA. V was cut by 1 base and J by 7 bases, with 10 bases left in between. The CDR3 sequence: CSVEGAIVEAFF. The CDR3 coding sequence is TGCAGCGTTGAAGGAGCTATAGTTGAAGCTTTCTTT.

This chain links TRBV10-3 with TRBJ2-1; TRBD2 might be the D (6 bases). Looked up from germline, CDR1 is ENHRY and CDR2 is SYGVKD. Trimming stripped 0 bases from V and 7 bases from J, with 19 bases between. The length of the CDR3 is 17 residues. CDR3 residues: CAISESRTTGRHNEQFF. For the CDR3, the DNA is TGTGCCATCAGTGAGTCTCGGACTACCGGGAGACATAATGAGCAGTTCTTC.

This clonotype showed up just a few times. The chain couples TRBV28 to TRBJ2-5; D call uncertain. Germline CDR1 reads MDHEN; CDR2 reads SYDVKM. The CDR3 runs to 16 residues. Between the trimmed V and J ends, which lost 6 bases and 5 bases, there was a span of 22 bases. CDR3 DNA sequence: TGTGCCAGCAGGGGTCGGCCAGGCAAAAAGTGGGAGACCCAGTACTTC. As protein: CASRGRPGKKWETQYF.

This clonotype was recorded a few times. The chain uses TRBV5-1 and TRBJ1-4; 9 positions agree with TRBD1. The V gene end was trimmed by 4 bases and the J gene end by 5 bases; junction bases not matched to a gene: 6. The CDR3 runs to 15 residues. Looked up from germline, CDR1 is SGHRS and CDR2 is YFSETQ. The CDR3 DNA reads as TGCGCCAGCAGCCGTACCGGGACAGGGAATGAAAAACTGTTTTTT. Translated, it gives CASSRTGTGNEKLFF.

A few counts support this clonotype. This chain joins TRBV5-6 and TRBJ2-5; D might be TRBD1 (6 bases). V was shortened by 2 bases and J by 1 base, with 9 bases between the two germline ends. This CDR3 region has 14 residues. Germline lookup yields CDR1 SGHDT and CDR2 YYEEEE. The CDR3 reads CASSFDRIQETQYF. CDR3 in DNA: TGTGCCAGCAGCTTCGACAGGATCCAAGAGACCCAGTACTTC.

The gene calls are TRBV20-1 and TRBJ1-2; tentatively, D is TRBD1 (5 bases). Germline loops: CDR1 DFQATT, CDR2 SNEGSKA (reference sequence). CDR3 length equals 12 residues. V was shortened by 6 bases and J by 0 bases, with 8 bases between the two germline ends. The chain's CDR3 is CSAKTANYGYTF. CDR3 DNA: TGCAGTGCCAAGACAGCTAACTATGGCTACACCTTC.

This clonotype has a handful of counts. The chain carries TRBV5-4 and TRBJ2-7; 8 positions agree with TRBD2. The CDR3 sequence is 14 residues long. The germline gives CDR1 SGHNT, CDR2 YYREEE (reference sequence). Germline trimming cut 1 base from V and 4 bases from J; bases unmatched to any gene: 4. The DNA of the CDR3 is TGTGCCAGCAGCTTGAGCGGGAGTAGGTACGAGCAGTACTTC. It specifies CASSLSGSRYEQYF.